The subject of this entry is one T cell receptor beta chain. This clonotype occurred a few times. Its antigen specificity is not known. No qualities accompany the bases; no much larger clone lies one base away. The method was 5' RACE. Sequencing was performed on an Illumina HiSeq 2000. Template switching added a universal primer binding site, and the final cDNA carried a unique molecular identifier that allowed TCR cDNA molecules to be counted accurately. Specific primers in the conserved constant-segment region were used to synthesize first-strand cDNA for the TCR alpha and beta chains. To control for contamination, each cDNA library was double barcoded with a SMART-Mk sample barcode plus Illumina barcodes. TruSeq adapter sequences along with Illumina sample barcodes were introduced in two successive PCR steps. The Illumina HiSeq platform was used with custom primers to sequence TCR alpha and beta cDNA libraries. For the original study's pipeline: MiGEC processed the raw reads to extract unique molecular identifiers, while MiXCR was used to determine the CDR3 positions. For each individual, recombination models were inferred using an EM algorithm with the repgenHMM and IGoR tools. Shared clonotypes were analyzed with the tcR package in R, and sharing was normalized by the product of cloneset sizes. To study raw recombination free of thymic and clonal selection effects, out-of-frame nonproductive sequences were analyzed. TCRdb handled the public reads itself, with Q25 trimming in fastp and clone calling in MiXCR, and kept productive beta chains. Identical CDR3 protein sequences are pooled into one entry, listed with their most common genes and DNA. The V and J calls were not made by the authors but by TCRdb's processing. The sample table holds about 530,000 distinct CDR3 sequences, of which around 24% were seen once. Roughly 0.5% of the sample rests with the top ten.

Spanning cysteine to phenylalanine, the CDR3 consists of 19 amino acids. The read is trimmed to its CDR3 DNA, 57 bases read in frame from base 1. V is trimmed back by 6 bases and J by 0 bases, and the junction contains 9 bases that no gene match accounts for. These data belong to a study of identical twins (dated by TCRdb to 2015 to 2016). Study-wide context: To test whether fetal clonotypes persist, the study used deep sequencing on TCR alpha and beta repertoires from monozygotic twins, unrelated adults of various ages, and cord blood. Replicate twin experiments were performed at different times using different library preparation protocols to rule out contamination. Study-wide conclusions, independent of this receptor: Out-of-frame TCR alpha sharing in monozygotic twins was systematically underestimated by recombination models, whereas sharing between unrelated individuals was in agreement with the recombination models. Because the same donors could not be followed over many years, the conclusions relied on cross-sectional statistical analysis. Fewer insertions were carried by abundant cord blood beta clonotypes; a weaker similar trend was observed in young adult naive repertoires, while no such trend was observed in memory repertoires. Compared with coincidental sharing between unrelated individuals, out-of-frame TCR alpha sequences shared between twins had an excess of sequences with low generation probability. Invariant T cells such as MAIT and iNKT could partly confound zero-insertion analyses, though diverse VJ usage argued against this for most clonotypes. A weaker excess of twin sharing was found in beta out-of-frame sequences because the signal-to-noise ratio was lowered by fewer shared sequences.

Every donor in the study was a healthy Caucasian. The twin cohort consisted of three pairs of female monozygotic twins, all aged about 18 to 29 years. Positive isolation kits from Invitrogen were used to isolate CD4+ and CD8+ T cell populations. These records were also assigned to another study, of yellow fever vaccine responses in identical twins. That second report states: The authors reported that the T cell response to vaccination in identical twins appeared partly convergent and partly personalized. Focusing on identical twins, the study followed the T cell clones that responded to the vaccine, and did so with precision.

Material for sequencing was CD4+ T cells sorted from blood. The receptor comes from a woman aged 18-30 years in good health. The chain is encoded by TRBV12-3 or TRBV12-4 joined to TRBJ2-6; 12 bases in the middle match TRBD2. The base sequence is TGTGCCAGCAGACCCGGACTAGCGGGATCCCTCTCTGGGGCCAACGTCCTGACTTTC. Translated, it reads CASRPGLAGSLSGANVLTF.